This T cell receptor beta chain was obtained from a study of beta chain features in type 1 diabetes. Broader study findings: Patients showed naive, central memory and Treg TCRB repertoires that appeared more similar than those of healthy donors. PCR might favor shorter templates, but any such skew would affect patients and controls equally.

Isolated RNA was reverse transcribed in full, so expressed TCRB transcripts were sequenced. Assay used: immunoSEQ multiplex PCR; TCRdb lists only in-frame clones, some missing. The data contain hundreds of thousands of clones, 15% to 17% of them seen just once; the ten biggest clones take up roughly 0.098%. The CDR3 covers 12 residues. Trimming took off 0 bases at V and 9 bases at J, with 4 bases between the two ends. The V gene's germline CDR1 is SGHRS and CDR2 YFSETQ. As for this clone: Its antigen is not identified.

The sequencing input was naive CD4+ T cells from blood. The source is a man younger than 35 in good health. This chain links TRBV5-1 with TRBJ1-6; D is unclear. CDR3 region: CASSLGPSPLHF. CDR3 nucleotides: TGCGCCAGCAGCTTGGGACCTTCACCCCTCCACTTT.